This is a list of T cell receptor beta chains from one sample in a study of regulatory T cells in long-lasting Graves disease. TCRdb re-called the multiplex PCR reads through MiXCR, storing one row per CDR3 protein. The table lists approximately 470,000 distinct CDR3 sequences, 20% to 25% of them singletons. The material sequenced was peripheral blood mononuclear cells (PBMCs), taken when the disease was refractory, from a patient treated with antithyroid drugs. The receptors stem from a female donor with Graves disease. The CDR3 runs from the conserved cysteine through the conserved F or W. Each record gives: CDR3 length, D gene, J gene, V gene, clone size, CDR3 protein, CDR3 DNA. The D gene is left open where the match is weak. Clone size is stated in some rows and not others, as once, few, many or a class when expanded.

15 TRBD1 TRBJ1-2 TRBV11-2 many CASSFAAQGVYGYTF TGTGCCAGCAGCTTCGCTGCTCAGGGGGTCTATGGCTACACCTTC
14 TRBD2 TRBJ2-2 TRBV28 many CASRGGRQTGELFF TGTGCCAGCAGGGGCGGGAGGCAGACCGGGGAGCTGTTTTTT
12 . TRBJ2-5 TRBV9 . CASSGHGETQYF TGTGCCAGCAGCGGACACGGAGAGACCCAGTACTTC
15 . TRBJ1-1 TRBV5-1 few CASSLGFGGLTEAFF TGCGCCAGCAGCTTGGGGTTTGGGGGGCTCACTGAAGCTTTCTTT
16 . TRBJ2-7 TRBV20-1 . CSARDQSAGRLYEQYF TGCAGTGCTAGAGATCAATCGGCAGGGCGACTCTACGAGCAGTACTTC
15 . TRBJ1-1 TRBV12-3/TRBV12-4 many CASSLVAGAPTEAFF TGTGCCAGCAGTTTAGTGGCGGGGGCGCCGACTGAAGCTTTCTTT
14 TRBD2 TRBJ2-1 TRBV25-1 few CASSDSGRYNEQFF TGTGCCAGCAGTGATAGCGGGAGGTACAATGAGCAGTTCTTC
16 TRBD2 TRBJ2-7 TRBV11-2 . CASSPKLAGDLYEQYF TGTGCCAGCAGCCCCAAACTAGCGGGAGATCTCTACGAGCAGTACTTC
13 TRBD2 TRBJ2-1 TRBV11-2 few CASSSLAGTEQFF TGTGCCAGCAGCTCATTAGCGGGAACTGAGCAGTTCTTC
12 . TRBJ2-7 TRBV15 many CATSRAGYEQYF TGTGCCACCAGCAGAGCGGGGTACGAGCAGTACTTC
14 TRBD1 TRBJ1-5 TRBV2 many CASSVDRGNQPQHF TGTGCCAGCAGCGTGGACAGGGGGAATCAGCCCCAGCATTTT
15 TRBD1 TRBJ1-4 TRBV5-1 few CASSYRTGEDEKLFF TGCGCCAGCAGCTATCGGACAGGGGAAGATGAAAAACTGTTTTTT
15 . TRBJ1-1 TRBV5-1 many CASSLGGVPNTEAFF TGCGCCAGCAGCTTGGGAGGGGTCCCGAACACTGAAGCTTTCTTT
15 TRBD1 TRBJ1-5 TRBV6-1 many CASSERDSFYQPQHF TGTGCCAGCAGTGAAAGGGACAGCTTCTATCAGCCCCAGCATTTT
16 TRBD2 TRBJ2-1 TRBV28 . CASSLPQAGDRDEQFF TGTGCCAGCAGTTTACCCCAAGCGGGAGACCGGGATGAGCAGTTCTTC
13 . TRBJ1-6 TRBV27 few CATRDGYNSPLHF TGTGCCACCCGGGACGGCTATAATTCACCCCTCCACTTT
13 . TRBJ2-2 TRBV29-1 few CSALQGDTGELFF TGCAGCGCCTTACAGGGTGACACCGGGGAGCTGTTTTTT
13 . TRBJ2-7 TRBV7-3 . CASSSSRDHEQYF TGTGCCAGCAGCTCCTCCAGGGACCACGAGCAGTACTTC
14 . TRBJ2-5 TRBV6-2/TRBV6-3 many CASSYRETGAGQYF TGTGCCAGCAGTTATCGGGAGACGGGGGCGGGCCAGTACTTC
17 . TRBJ2-3 TRBV7-9 . CASSLHAGMGNTDTQYF TGTGCCAGCAGCTTACATGCTGGGATGGGGAACACAGATACGCAGTATTTT
14 . TRBJ1-3 TRBV20-1 few CSARSGNSGNTIYF TGCAGTGCTAGATCTGGGAACTCTGGAAACACCATATATTTT
14 . TRBJ1-1 TRBV12-3/TRBV12-4 many CASSFGLTNTEAFF TGTGCCAGCAGTTTTGGGTTAACGAACACTGAAGCTTTCTTT
12 . TRBJ2-5 TRBV29-1 many CSESGDRGTQYF TGCAGCGAGTCCGGGGACCGGGGGACCCAGTACTTC
13 . TRBJ2-5 TRBV5-4 . CASSLTDQETQYF TGTGCCAGCAGCTTGACAGACCAAGAGACCCAGTACTTC
13 . TRBJ2-7 TRBV10-3 many CAISESGYYEQYF TGTGCCATCAGTGAGTCGGGGTACTACGAGCAGTACTTC
13 . TRBJ1-2 TRBV2 many CASSDRSRNGYTF TGTGCCAGCAGTGATAGGAGTCGGAATGGCTACACCTTC
18 TRBD2 TRBJ2-2 TRBV2 few CASSDVLAETGVAGGLFF TGTGCCAGCAGTGATGTGCTAGCGGAAACCGGCGTGGCCGGGGGGCTGTTTTTT
13 . TRBJ1-1 TRBV6-1 many CASRAAMNTEAFF TGTGCCAGCAGGGCAGCCATGAACACTGAAGCTTTCTTT
16 TRBD2 TRBJ2-7 TRBV7-9 . CASSLVASGRDYGQYF TGTGCCAGCAGCTTAGTCGCTAGCGGGAGGGACTACGGGCAGTACTTC
15 . TRBJ2-3 TRBV28 . CASSRRLPGTDTQYF TGTGCCAGCAGTCGACGTCTGCCTGGCACAGATACGCAGTATTTT
15 TRBD1 TRBJ1-5 TRBV6-1 . CASSDRGQGYQPQHF TGTGCCAGCAGTGACCGAGGACAGGGGTATCAGCCCCAGCATTTT